The 12 T cell receptor beta chains in this list originate from one sample, sequenced in a study of T cells in women clearing cervical HPV infection. Libraries were prepared by immunoSEQ multiplex PCR; TCRdb keeps only in-frame clonotypes and omits some of them. Its clone listing holds about 48,000 clones. What was sequenced was blood buffy coat. The receptors were sampled from a woman between 18 and 70 years old with a cervical HPV16 infection that either progressed to CIN3+ or cleared (not recorded which).

Comments on this clone: The DNA ends 3 residues before the CDR3 does, and the rest of the CDR3 is filled in from the germline J gene. V usage is TRBV5-5 and J usage is TRBJ1-5, with D hard to call. The germline gives CDR1 SGHKS, CDR2 YYEKEE (reference sequence). The CDR3 spans 13 residues. The V end was cut by 1 base, the J end by 5 bases, with 7 bases between. The CDR3 reads CASSLTGDQPQHF. Partial CDR3 DNA: TGTGCCAGCAGCTTGACCGGGGATCAGCCC.

A remark on this clone: The read ends 3 residues early relative to the CDR3; the germline J gene fills the gap. This sequence joins TRBV30 and TRBJ2-7, with 8 bases fitting TRBD2. This CDR3 has 11 amino acids. With V trimmed by 3 bases and J by 6 bases, 1 base remained unmatched. Germline values: CDR1 GTSNPN, CDR2 SVGIG (reference sequence). CDR3 region: CAWRGLGEQYF. The sequenced part of the CDR3 DNA is TGTGCCTGGAGGGGACTAGGCGAG.

Regarding this clone: With the read ending 3 residues before the CDR3 end, the germline J gene is used to fill in that end. The chain combines TRBV14 with TRBJ2-3, with 8 bases that match TRBD2. The CDR3 covers 16 residues. The junction had 4 bases not matched to a gene; V was cut back by 2 bases and J by 0 bases. Per germline, CDR1 SGHDN and CDR2 FVKESK. CDR3 loop: CASSQLRGASTDTQYF. The DNA read from the CDR3 is TGTGCCAGCAGCCAATTGCGGGGGGCTAGCACAGATACG.

In the case of this clone: The read falls 3 residues short of the CDR3 end, and the missing part is taken from the germline J gene. The V gene is TRBV19, the J gene TRBJ1-5; D possibly corresponds to TRBD1 (5 bases). Looked up from germline, CDR1 is LNHDA and CDR2 is SQIVND (reference sequence). This CDR3 has 14 residues. V lost 5 bases, J lost 5 bases, and 13 bases lay in between. CDR3 sequence: CASSPTRGYQPQHF. The covered CDR3 bases are TGTGCCAGTAGTCCGACGAGGGGCTATCAGCCC.

Concerning this clone itself: The read ends 3 residues shy of where the CDR3 ends; the end is completed using the germline J gene. V usage is TRBV20-1 and J usage is TRBJ1-6; 7 nucleotides align to TRBD1. This CDR3 is built from 16 residues. V shed 3 bases and J 0 bases; nucleotides not matched to a gene: 5. Germline V gene sequence: CDR1 DFQATT, CDR2 SNEGSKA (reference sequence). Here the CDR3 reads CSARTGQSSYNSPLHF. The CDR3 DNA, read in part, is TGCAGTGCTAGGACAGGGCAGAGCTCCTATAATTCACCC.

About this clone: Read coverage stops 3 residues before the CDR3 terminus; the germline J gene supplies the remainder. The chain joins TRBV6-1 to TRBJ1-2; tentatively, D is TRBD1 (6 bases). Germline lookup yields CDR1 MNHNS and CDR2 SASEGT. V was cut by 3 bases and J by 5 bases, with 13 bases left in between. This CDR3 has 14 amino acids. CDR3 DNA (partial): TGTGCCAGCAGTGAGGGGGGGGCACGGTATGGC. Residues: CASSEGGARYG. The entire CDR3 sequence reads CASSEGGARYGYTF.

The CDR3 region is CASSDTSRYPYEQYF. CDR3 DNA, as far as it was read: TGTGCCAGCAGCGATACCAGCAGGTACCCCTACGAG. This chain joins TRBV5-4 and TRBJ2-7; D is uncertain. The read comes to an end 3 residues before the CDR3 does, leaving the germline J gene to fill in the end. This CDR3 has 15 amino acids. Germline CDR1 and CDR2: SGHNT and YYREEE (reference sequence). The V end was cut by 4 bases, the J end by 2 bases, with 16 bases between.

With respect to this clone: The read halts 3 residues ahead of the CDR3 end, with the missing end drawn from the germline J gene. The chain has TRBV6-2 or TRBV6-3 and TRBJ2-7, with 10 bases aligning to TRBD2. V shed 9 bases and J 4 bases; nucleotides not matched to a gene: 9. The CDR3 covers 14 residues. Germline CDR1 and CDR2: MNHEY and SVGEGT. Partial CDR3 DNA: TGTGCCAGGATCGAGCGGGGGGGCATGTACGAG. It translates to CARIERGGMYE. The whole CDR3 sequence reads CARIERGGMYEQYF.

In regard to this clone: The CDR3 end falls 3 residues outside the read, so it is completed with the germline J gene. This chain joins TRBV20-1 and TRBJ1-6; maybe TRBD1 (5 bases). Per germline, CDR1 DFQATT and CDR2 SNEGSKA (reference sequence). Trimming removed 0 bases from V and 8 bases from J, with 8 bases in between. The CDR3 totals 13 residues. The CDR3 region is CSAREGGDSPLHF. Incomplete CDR3 DNA: TGCAGTGCTAGAGAGGGGGGGGATTCACCC.

The CDR3 DNA, read in part, is TGCGCCAGCAGCACCGGACAGGGGGCCCCTGTCCAAGAGACC. Translated: CASSTGQGAPVQET. The entire CDR3 protein is CASSTGQGAPVQETQYF. The J gene is TRBJ2-5, the V gene TRBV5-1; 11 nucleotides match TRBD1. Read coverage stops 3 residues before the CDR3 terminus; the germline J gene supplies the remainder. Trimming at V came to 4 bases and at J to 1 base, leaving 9 bases not matched to a gene. The CDR3 sequence is 17 residues long. In germline, CDR1 is SGHRS, CDR2 YFSETQ.

About this clone itself: Read coverage stops 3 residues before the CDR3 terminus; the germline J gene supplies the remainder. The chain links TRBV20-1 to TRBJ1-2, with D maybe TRBD1 (5 bases). V lost 1 base, J lost 4 bases, and 7 bases lay in between. The CDR3 runs 12 residues. CDR1 is DFQATT and CDR2 is SNEGSKA in the germline V gene (reference sequence). CDR3 region: CSARVDIYGYTF. The sequenced CDR3 bases are TGCAGTGCTAGAGTGGACATCTATGGC.

In the case of this clone: Read sequence stops 3 residues before the CDR3 end, and the germline J gene provides the missing end. V gene TRBV10-3 combines with J gene TRBJ2-3, with 8 bases fitting TRBD1. Losses at the gene ends were 3 bases for V and 3 bases for J; bases not matched to a gene: 11. Germline lookup yields CDR1 ENHRY and CDR2 SYGVKD. The CDR3 has 17 residues. The CDR3 spells CAISESPRGHRTDTQYF. Incomplete CDR3 DNA: TGTGCCATCAGTGAATCCCCCAGGGGGCATCGGACAGATACG.